Presented here are 24 T cell receptor beta chains from one specimen sequenced in a study of T cell responses to AZD1222 COVID-19 vaccine. Sequencing was performed with immunoSEQ multiplex PCR; in TCRdb, only in-frame clones are kept and a portion is missing. The sample yields 75,000 to 85,000 clones, 85% to 90% seen once. The starting material was peripheral blood, obtained 28 days after the second AZD1222 dose. Source of these receptors: an adult who received the AZD1222 COVID-19 vaccine.

V usage is TRBV19 and J usage is TRBJ2-7; D call uncertain. Germline assignment: CDR1 LNHDA and CDR2 SQIVND (reference sequence). The CDR3 runs 13 residues. Trimming stripped 5 bases from V and 5 bases from J, with 13 bases between. The CDR3 DNA reads TGTGCCAGTAGTCTCCGCGAATGGGACGAGCAGTACTTC. As protein: CASSLREWDEQYF.

The chain employs TRBV5-4 and TRBJ1-5, with TRBD1 identical over 8 bases. Germline CDR1 and CDR2: SGHNT and YYREEE (reference sequence). The CDR3 is 15 residues long. V shed 5 bases and J 1 base; nucleotides not matched to a gene: 5. CDR3 DNA: TGTGCCAGCAGTGCAGGGGGCTCAAGCAATCAGCCCCAGCATTTT. Translating it yields CASSAGGSSNQPQHF. The entire variable domain, with the rest obtained from reference TRBV5-4 and TRBJ1-5, is as follows: ETGVTQSPTHLIKTRGQQVTLRCSSQSGHNTVSWYQQALGQGPQFIFQYYREEENGRGNFPPRFSGLQFPNYSSELNVNALELDDSALYLCASSAGGSSNQPQHFGDGTRLSIL.

This clone has more than one count but fewer than ten. V gene TRBV18 combines with J gene TRBJ1-4, with a weak D call TRBD1 (6 bases). Germline CDR1 is KGHSH and CDR2 is LQKENI. The CDR3 length is 15 residues. The V end was cut by 6 bases, the J end by 8 bases, with 19 bases between. CDR3 sequence reads: CASSISTGGYEKLFF. The CDR3 DNA follows: TGTGCCAGCTCGATATCGACAGGAGGTTACGAAAAACTGTTTTTT.

The rearrangement joins TRBV15 to TRBJ1-1; D not certain. CDR3 size: 17 residues. The germline V gene has CDR1 LNHNV and CDR2 YYDKDF (reference sequence). V lost 5 bases to trimming and J lost 0 bases, with 19 bases between them. CDR3 in amino acids: CATSRLILTGMNTEAFF. CDR3 nucleotides: TGTGCCACCAGCCGTCTAATCTTGACCGGAATGAACACTGAAGCTTTCTTT.

The rearrangement uses TRBV7-8 and TRBJ1-1; 7 bases fit TRBD1. The CDR3 loop spans 16 amino acids. Germline-derived CDR1 and CDR2 are SGHVS and FQNEAQ. V trimming: 5 bases; J trimming: 0 bases; junction bases outside the gene matches: 9. The CDR3 DNA follows: TGTGCCAGCAGCCCCAGGACAGGTGTCATGAACACTGAAGCTTTCTTT. Amino acids: CASSPRTGVMNTEAFF.

The V and J genes are TRBV9 and TRBJ1-2; maybe TRBD1 (5 bases). Germline-derived CDR1 and CDR2 are SGDLS and YYNGEE. Trimming pared 0 bases from V and 5 bases from J, leaving 11 bases between. The CDR3 is 14 residues long. The CDR3 DNA is TGTGCCAGCAGCGTAGATAGCAGGGCTTATGGCTACACCTTC. Its protein product is CASSVDSRAYGYTF. The variable domain in full, completed from reference TRBV9 and TRBJ1-2, reads DSGVTQTPKHLITATGQRVTLRCSPRSGDLSVYWYQQSLDQGLQFLIQYYNGEERAKGNILERFSAQQFPDLHSELNLSSLELGDSALYFCASSVDSRAYGYTFGSGTRLTVV.

This clone was observed a single time. This chain links TRBV3-1 (or the pseudogene TRBV3-2) with TRBJ1-2, with 11 nucleotides matching TRBD1. The junction had 5 bases not matched to a gene; V was cut back by 4 bases and J by 7 bases. Germline V CDR1 and CDR2: LGHDT, YNNKEL (reference sequence). The CDR3 runs 14 residues. The CDR3 sequence is CASSLGQGAVGYTF. DNA of the CDR3: TGTGCCAGCAGCCTAGGACAGGGGGCGGTTGGCTACACCTTC.

As DNA, the CDR3 is TGTGCCAGCAGCTTACCGGGACAGCAAGAGACCCAGTACTTC. As protein: CASSLPGQQETQYF. V is TRBV5-4 and J is TRBJ2-5; 7 nucleotides line up with TRBD1. This CDR3 has 14 residues. Germline CDR1 SGHNT, CDR2 YYREEE (reference sequence). The trim removed 2 bases at V and 2 bases at J, leaving 3 bases unmatched.

The chain links TRBV7-2 to TRBJ1-3; no clear D. The CDR3 is 13 residues long. The germline V gene encodes CDR1 SGHTA and CDR2 FQGNSA. V was pared by 5 bases and J by 0 bases, with 5 bases between. In DNA, the CDR3 is TGTGCCAGCAGCGTAAGCTCTGGAAACACCATATATTTT. Protein: CASSVSSGNTIYF.

V is TRBV18 and J is TRBJ2-1; 8 nucleotides line up with TRBD1. Trimming took 4 bases from V and 1 from J; bases not matched to a gene: 9. The CDR3 length is 17 residues. Germline values: CDR1 KGHSH, CDR2 LQKENI. CDR3 DNA sequence: TGTGCCAGCTCACTAATGGACAGGGTAAGATCCTACAATGAGCAGTTCTTC. Amino acids: CASSLMDRVRSYNEQFF. Full variable domain (missing parts from reference TRBV18 and TRBJ2-1): NAGVMQNPRHLVRRRGQEARLRCSPMKGHSHVYWYRQLPEEGLKFMVYLQKENIIDESGMPKERFSAEFPKEGPSILRIQQVVRGDSAAYFCASSLMDRVRSYNEQFFGPGTRLTVL.

The chain combines TRBV5-4 with TRBJ2-7; no reliable D call. CDR1 is SGHNT and CDR2 is YYREEE in the germline V gene (reference sequence). The CDR3 has 13 amino acids. The V and J ends lost 2 bases and 5 bases respectively, with 11 bases between them. CDR3 nucleotide sequence: TGTGCCAGCAGCTTAAAGGGTTACGACGAGCAGTACTTC. Protein: CASSLKGYDEQYF.

This chain connects TRBV6-5 to TRBJ1-4, with 11 bases lining up with TRBD1. Germline V lookup: CDR1 MNHEY, CDR2 SVGAGI. CDR3 length equals 15 residues. V shed 2 bases, J shed 7 bases, and the junction held 3 bases outside the gene matches. CDR3 nucleotides: TGTGCCAGCAGTTACCGGACAGGGGGCTCTGAAAAACTGTTTTTT. Translation gives CASSYRTGGSEKLFF.

This chain links TRBV5-4 with TRBJ1-6; D gene unclear. The V gene's germline CDR1 is SGHNT and CDR2 YYREEE (reference sequence). Trimming removed 0 bases from V and 13 bases from J, with 11 bases in between. The CDR3 loop spans 13 amino acids. CDR3: CASSLGERLPLHF. The CDR3, as DNA: TGTGCCAGCAGCTTGGGGGAGCGACTCCCCCTCCACTTT.

The V call is TRBV29-1, the J call TRBJ1-2, with D perhaps matching TRBD1 (5 bases). The germline V gene has CDR1 SQVTM and CDR2 ANQGSEA. With 6 bases removed from V and 10 bases from J, the gap between germline ends came to 18 bases. This CDR3 has 12 residues. CDR3 residues: CSVVVPGRAYTF. CDR3 nucleotides: TGCAGCGTCGTAGTCCCGGGGCGGGCCTACACCTTC.

This clone was counted between two and nine times. The V and J genes are TRBV11-2 and TRBJ2-7; D gene ambiguous. V lost 1 base, J lost 3 bases, and 7 bases lay in between. Germline V gene data show CDR1 as SGHAT and CDR2 as FQNNGV. The CDR3 extends over 13 amino acids. CDR3 sequence (DNA): TGTGCCAGCAGCTTAGGGTCTGACTACGAGCAGTACTTC. Its protein product is CASSLGSDYEQYF. The full variable domain, completed using reference TRBV11-2 and TRBJ2-7, is EAGVAQSPRYKIIEKRQSVAFWCNPISGHATLYWYQQILGQGPKLLIQFQNNGVVDDSQLPKDRFSAERLKGVDSTLKIQPAKLEDSAVYLCASSLGSDYEQYFGPGTRLTVT.

This rearrangement joins TRBV28 to TRBJ1-5; the D is unclear. The germline V and J ends were trimmed by 6 bases and 3 bases, with 12 bases remaining between them. The CDR3 length is 14 residues. The germline V gene has CDR1 MDHEN and CDR2 SYDVKM. CDR3 nucleotide sequence: TGTGCCAGCAGGTGGGCAGGCGTCAATCAGCCCCAGCATTTT. Amino acid sequence: CASRWAGVNQPQHF. The full variable domain, in which reference TRBV28 and TRBJ1-5 provide the parts outside the CDR3, is DVKVTQSSRYLVKRTGEKVFLECVQDMDHENMFWYRQDPGLGLRLIYFSYDVKMKEKGDIPEGYSVSREKKERFSLILESASTNQTSMYLCASRWAGVNQPQHFGDGTRLSIL.

This CDR3 is CASSRTSLRGLDYEQYF. CDR3 DNA: TGTGCCAGCAGCCGTACAAGCCTTCGGGGACTCGACTACGAGCAGTACTTC. The gene calls are TRBV3-1 (or the pseudogene TRBV3-2) and TRBJ2-7; a possible D gene is TRBD2 (6 bases). V gave up 4 bases and J gave up 3 bases, with 22 bases separating them. Germline V lookup: CDR1 LGHDT, CDR2 YNNKEL (reference sequence). CDR3 size: 17 residues.

The chain carries TRBV4-1 and TRBJ1-5; tentative D call: TRBD1 (5 bases). The CDR3 extends over 15 amino acids. Trimming took off 1 base at V and 3 bases at J, with 10 bases between the two ends. The V gene's germline CDR1 is MGHRA and CDR2 YSYEKL. CDR3 loop: CASSQAGQFNQPQHF. DNA of the CDR3: TGCGCCAGCAGCCAAGCAGGGCAGTTCAATCAGCCCCAGCATTTT.

The rearrangement joins TRBV4-3 to TRBJ1-3; 10 bases agree with TRBD1. The CDR3 sequence is 15 residues long. The germline gives CDR1 LGHNA, CDR2 YSLEER. With 4 bases clipped from V and 2 bases from J, the junction kept 2 bases outside the gene matches. The CDR3 spells CASSPDRGPGNTIYF. In DNA, the CDR3 is TGCGCCAGCAGCCCCGACAGGGGGCCTGGAAACACCATATATTTT.

CDR3: CASSVSGTGKGGETQYF. The DNA of the CDR3 is TGTGCCAGCAGCGTATCCGGGACAGGGAAGGGTGGAGAGACCCAGTACTTC. The chain links TRBV9 to TRBJ2-5; TRBD1 matches 9 bases. V gave up 1 base and J gave up 4 bases; unmatched junction bases: 11. Per the germline V gene, CDR1 is SGDLS and CDR2 is YYNGEE. The length of the CDR3 is 17 residues.

This chain links TRBV6-5 with TRBJ2-7; D gene unclear. Germline lookup yields CDR1 MNHEY and CDR2 SVGAGI. The V and J ends lost 6 bases and 10 bases respectively, with 16 bases between them. The CDR3 extends over 12 amino acids. The chain's CDR3 is CASSRSGPPQYF. The DNA for the CDR3 is TGTGCCAGCAGCCGATCCGGGCCTCCCCAGTACTTC.

The chain employs TRBV5-4 and TRBJ2-1, with D maybe TRBD1 (5 bases). The germline V gene encodes CDR1 SGHNT and CDR2 YYREEE (reference sequence). Trimming shortened V by 2 bases and J by 0 bases, and 9 bases separated the two germline ends. The CDR3 covers 15 residues. CDR3 residues: CASSFDSDSYNEQFF. The CDR3 bases are TGTGCCAGCAGCTTCGACAGTGACTCCTACAATGAGCAGTTCTTC.

The V and J genes are TRBV28 and TRBJ1-4, with D uncertain. The germline CDR1 and CDR2 sequences are MDHEN and SYDVKM. This CDR3 region has 13 residues. The ends were cut back, 6 bases at V and 11 bases at J, with 16 bases in the middle. CDR3 DNA sequence: TGTGCCAGCAGGGCGGACGACCCTGGTAAACTGTTTTTT. Translating gives CASRADDPGKLFF.

J is TRBJ2-7 and V is TRBV27; D is possibly TRBD2 (6 bases). Germline loops: CDR1 MNHEY, CDR2 SMNVEV (reference sequence). The CDR3 extends over 17 amino acids. V was cut by 4 bases and J by 4 bases, with 23 bases left in between. The CDR3 coding sequence is TGTGCCAGCAGTTCAGGCCCCCGGTCGGGGGTCTTGTACGAGCAGTACTTC. Its protein is CASSSGPRSGVLYEQYF.